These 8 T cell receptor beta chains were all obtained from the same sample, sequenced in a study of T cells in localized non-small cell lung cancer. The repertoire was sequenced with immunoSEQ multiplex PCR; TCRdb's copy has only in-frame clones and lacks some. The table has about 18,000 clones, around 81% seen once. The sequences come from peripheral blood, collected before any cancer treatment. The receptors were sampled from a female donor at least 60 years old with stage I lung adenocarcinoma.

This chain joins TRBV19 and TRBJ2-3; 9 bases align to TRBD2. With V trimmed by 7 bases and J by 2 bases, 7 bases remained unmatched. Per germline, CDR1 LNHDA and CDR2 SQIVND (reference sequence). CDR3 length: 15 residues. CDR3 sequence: CASNPSGKDTDTQYF. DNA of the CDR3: TGTGCCAGTAACCCTAGCGGGAAAGACACAGATACGCAGTATTTT.

The CDR3 DNA follows: TGTGCCAGCAGCTTAGTTGTAAGCGGGGGAGAGACCCAGTACTTC. Translation: CASSLVVSGGETQYF. J is TRBJ2-5 and V is TRBV7-2, with 8 bases matching TRBD2. CDR1 SGHTA and CDR2 FQGNSA come from the germline V gene. The ends lost 1 base at V and 4 bases at J; junction bases unmatched: 5. The CDR3 runs to 15 residues.

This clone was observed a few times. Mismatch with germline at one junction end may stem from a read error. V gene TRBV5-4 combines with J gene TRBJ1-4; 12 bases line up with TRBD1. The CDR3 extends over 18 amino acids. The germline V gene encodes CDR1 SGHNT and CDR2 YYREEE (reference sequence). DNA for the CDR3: TGTGCCAGCAGTTTGGGGGGGACAGGGGGCCGCGTTGGAGAAAAACTGTTTTTT. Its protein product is CASSLGGTGGRVGEKLFF.

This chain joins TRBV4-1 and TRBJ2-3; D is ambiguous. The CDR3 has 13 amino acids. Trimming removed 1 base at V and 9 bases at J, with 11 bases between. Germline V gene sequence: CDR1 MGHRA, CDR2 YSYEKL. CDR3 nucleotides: TGCGCCAGCAGCCAAGTAGGTTTCGGAACGCAGTATTTT. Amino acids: CASSQVGFGTQYF.

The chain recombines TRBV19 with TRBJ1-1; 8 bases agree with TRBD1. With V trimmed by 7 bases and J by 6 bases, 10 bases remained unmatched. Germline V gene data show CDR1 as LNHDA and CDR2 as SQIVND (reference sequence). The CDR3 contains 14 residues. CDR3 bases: TGTGCCAGTACTCCCGGACAGGGAGTCGCTGAAGCTTTCTTT. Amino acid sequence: CASTPGQGVAEAFF.

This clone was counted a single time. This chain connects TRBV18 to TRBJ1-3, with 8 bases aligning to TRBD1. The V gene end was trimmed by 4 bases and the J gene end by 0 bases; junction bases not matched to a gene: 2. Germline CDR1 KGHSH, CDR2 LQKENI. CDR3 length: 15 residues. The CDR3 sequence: CASSLDRDSGNTIYF. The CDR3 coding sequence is TGTGCCAGCTCACTGGACAGGGACTCTGGAAACACCATATATTTT.

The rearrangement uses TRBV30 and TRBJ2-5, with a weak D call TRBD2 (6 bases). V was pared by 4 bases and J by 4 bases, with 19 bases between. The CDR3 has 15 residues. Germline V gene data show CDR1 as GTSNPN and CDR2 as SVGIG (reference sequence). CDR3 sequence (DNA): TGTGCCTGGAAAACTGGGGTGACTAGGAGAGAGACCCAGTACTTC. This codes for CAWKTGVTRRETQYF.

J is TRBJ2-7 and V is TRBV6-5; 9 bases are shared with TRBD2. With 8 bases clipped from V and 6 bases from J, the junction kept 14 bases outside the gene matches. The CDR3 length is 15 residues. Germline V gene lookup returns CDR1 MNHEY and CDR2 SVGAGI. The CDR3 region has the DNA TGTGCCAGCTCCCGACTAGCTAGCGGGGCCCCCGAGCAGTACTTC. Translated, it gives CASSRLASGAPEQYF.